This TCR beta chain was profiled in a study of T cell responses to AZD1222 COVID-19 vaccine. Findings of the study overall: Compared with day 0, the breadth and depth of the Spike-specific TCR repertoire rose significantly after two doses of AZD1222.

Clones were read by immunoSEQ multiplex PCR, and TCRdb kept only the in-frame ones, dropping some. The top ten hold roughly 9.4% of the sample, which has about 18,000 clones, roughly 89% seen once. Concerning this clone itself: Its target is unknown.

Second-dose timings of about 4 or about 12 weeks were pooled. The sample here was peripheral blood, taken 28 days after the second AZD1222 dose. The receptor comes from an adult who received the AZD1222 COVID-19 vaccine.

CDR3 in DNA: TGCGCCAGCAGAAGACAGGGTGAAACTGAAGCTTTCTTT. Protein: CASRRQGETEAFF. The V call is TRBV10-1, the J call TRBJ1-1; 7 bases map to TRBD1. Unmatched junction bases numbered 6, after V lost 6 bases and J lost 5 bases. Germline CDR1 WNHNN, CDR2 SYGVQD (reference sequence). The CDR3 is made up of 13 amino acids.